Shown below are 4 T cell receptor beta chains from a single sample sequenced in a study of beta chain features in type 1 diabetes (dated by TCRdb to the late 2010s). What the research found in general, with its limitations: In all four CD4+ subsets, TCRB CDR3 length was moderately but significantly shorter in type 1 diabetes patients.

Library preparation used the immunoSEQ multiplex PCR assay. The entire amount of isolated RNA was reverse transcribed using the High Capacity cDNA Reverse Transcription Kit, so the sequenced TCRB transcripts were expressed ones. TCRdb took over this immuneACCESS table, retaining in-frame rearrangements with V and J assigned. Such tables are incomplete; in checked studies, under half of the missing clones stem from an unresolved V gene, and the remainder is unexplained. This sample gives 250,000 or so clones in total; approximately 15% of them show up just once. The ten most abundant clones make up around 0.019% of the sample. Which antigens these TCRs recognize remains unknown. The sample was naive CD4+ T cells from blood. Explained via the paper, the cell subset or site label denotes: true naive CD4+ T cells. All receptors come from a man in his thirties or forties with type 1 diabetes.

The chain is built from TRBV6-1 and TRBJ2-3, with TRBD1 matching over 7 bases. CDR1 is MNHNS and CDR2 is SASEGT in the germline V gene. V shed 4 bases and J 2 bases; nucleotides not matched to a gene: 3. The CDR3 consists of 14 residues. For the CDR3, the DNA is TGTGCCAGCAGTGCAACAGGGGTCACAGATACGCAGTATTTT. It specifies CASSATGVTDTQYF.

This rearrangement joins TRBV7-9 to TRBJ2-1, with TRBD2 matching over 10 bases. Germline trimming cut 8 bases from V and 7 bases from J; bases unmatched to any gene: 8. CDR3 length: 14 amino acids. In germline, CDR1 is SEHNR, CDR2 FQNEAQ (reference sequence). This chain's CDR3 is CASSPAGGRNEQFF. As DNA, the CDR3 is TGTGCCAGCTCCCCAGCGGGGGGGAGAAATGAGCAGTTCTTC.

The chain carries TRBV18 and TRBJ1-5; the D is unclear. Germline loops: CDR1 KGHSH, CDR2 LQKENI. V dropped 3 bases and J dropped 1 base, with 13 bases sitting between them. The CDR3 covers 16 residues. CDR3 in DNA: TGTGCCAGCTCACCCCGGGAGACCCCAAGCAATCAGCCCCAGCATTTT. It encodes CASSPRETPSNQPQHF.

This clone occurred a few times. This chain links TRBV27 with TRBJ2-7; TRBD2 matches 10 bases. J was trimmed by 2 bases and V by 6 bases; bases with no gene match: 13. The CDR3 totals 17 residues. Germline V gene sequence: CDR1 MNHEY, CDR2 SMNVEV (reference sequence). This CDR3 is CASSLRTSGGTPYEQYF. CDR3 nucleotides: TGTGCCAGCAGCTTAAGGACTAGCGGTGGCACCCCCTACGAGCAGTACTTC.